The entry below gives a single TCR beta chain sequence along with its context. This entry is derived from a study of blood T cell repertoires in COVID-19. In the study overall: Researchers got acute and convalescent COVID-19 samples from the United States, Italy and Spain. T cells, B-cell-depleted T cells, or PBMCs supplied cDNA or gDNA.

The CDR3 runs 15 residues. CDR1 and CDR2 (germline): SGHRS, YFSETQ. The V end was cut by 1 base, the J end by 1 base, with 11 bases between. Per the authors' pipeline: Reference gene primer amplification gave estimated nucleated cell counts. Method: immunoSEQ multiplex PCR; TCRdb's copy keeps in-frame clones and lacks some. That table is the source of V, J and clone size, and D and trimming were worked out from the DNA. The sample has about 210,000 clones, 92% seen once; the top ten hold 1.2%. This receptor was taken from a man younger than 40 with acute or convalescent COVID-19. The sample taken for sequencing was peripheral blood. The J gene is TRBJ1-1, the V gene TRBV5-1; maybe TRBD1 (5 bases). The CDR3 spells CASSLPPTENTEAFF. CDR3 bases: TGCGCCAGCAGCTTGCCCCCGACAGAGAACACTGAAGCTTTCTTT.